Listed below are T cell receptor beta chains from one sample, sequenced in a study of blood T cell repertoires in COVID-19. Generated by immunoSEQ multiplex PCR, the TCRdb table keeps only in-frame clones and is missing some. The data contain some 210,000 clones, roughly 90% of them singletons. Sequencing was done on a sample of peripheral blood. The receptors derive from a man aged 60 to 69 who had recovered from COVID-19. CDR3s include the opening cysteine and the closing phenylalanine or tryptophan. The D gene is left open where the match is weak. Size tells how often a clone was seen (once, few, many) or the class of an expanded clone, and some rows leave it out.

>TRBD1|TRBJ2-5|TRBV2|once
CASSAGTGETQYF
TGTGCCAGCAGCGCCGGGACAGGAGAGACCCAGTACTTC
>TRBD2|TRBJ2-3|TRBV7-9|-
CASSLAALAGDGTDTQYF
TGTGCCAGCAGTTTGGCCGCATTAGCGGGAGACGGCACAGATACGCAGTATTTT
>TRBD1|TRBJ1-5|TRBV6-2/TRBV6-3|once
CASSYLRTGAHQPQHF
TGTGCCAGCAGTTACCTCCGGACAGGGGCACATCAGCCCCAGCATTTT
>TRBD1|TRBJ1-1|TRBV28|-
CASSWTGLMNTEAFF
TGTGCCAGCAGTTGGACAGGGCTCATGAACACTGAAGCTTTCTTT
>-|TRBJ1-2|TRBV6-2/TRBV6-3|-
CASSTAGYGYTF
TGTGCCAGCAGTACCGCAGGGTATGGCTACACCTTC
>-|TRBJ2-1|TRBV3-1/TRBV3-2|-
CASSQGRGTYNEQFF
TGTGCCAGCAGCCAAGGAAGAGGAACCTACAATGAGCAGTTCTTC
>-|TRBJ2-1|TRBV20-1|-
CSARLELQFF
TGCAGTGCTAGATTGGAGCTGCAGTTCTTC
>TRBD2|TRBJ2-5|TRBV20-1|-
CSASIAGRGETQYF
TGCAGTGCTAGTATTGCGGGGAGGGGAGAGACCCAGTACTTC
>-|TRBJ2-5|TRBV5-1|once
CASSFDQGTQYF
TGCGCCAGCAGCTTTGATCAGGGGACCCAGTACTTC
>-|TRBJ1-2|TRBV2|-
CASSTQGGSGYTF
TGTGCCAGCAGTACCCAAGGGGGTTCTGGCTACACCTTC
>-|TRBJ2-3|TRBV12-3/TRBV12-4|-
CASSMYSTDTQYF
TGTGCCAGCAGTATGTATAGCACAGATACGCAGTATTTT
>-|TRBJ2-1|TRBV7-2|-
CASSQISYNEQFF
TGTGCCAGCAGCCAAATCTCCTACAATGAGCAGTTCTTC
>-|TRBJ1-2|TRBV7-9|-
CASSSQAMGAMGYTF
TGTGCCAGCAGCTCTCAGGCTATGGGGGCTATGGGCTACACCTTC
>-|TRBJ1-5|TRBV15|-
CATSRGQNSNQPQHF
TGTGCCACCAGCAGAGGGCAGAATAGCAATCAGCCCCAGCATTTT
>TRBD1|TRBJ1-2|TRBV7-2|-
CASSPTAGTGNGYTF
TGTGCCAGCAGCCCAACCGCCGGGACAGGGAATGGCTACACCTTC
>TRBD1|TRBJ2-1|TRBV30|-
CAWSGPAGQANEQFF
TGTGCCTGGAGTGGTCCCGCGGGACAGGCGAATGAGCAGTTCTTC
>-|TRBJ1-5|TRBV6-6|few
CASSRQATGGNQPQHF
TGTGCCAGCAGCCGACAGGCTACCGGGGGCAATCAGCCCCAGCATTTT
>-|TRBJ2-7|TRBV28|-
CASYSGSRGSGEQYF
TGTGCCAGCTACTCGGGGAGCAGGGGATCCGGCGAGCAGTACTTC
>-|TRBJ2-3|TRBV18|-
CASSPSLTDTQYF
TGTGCCAGCTCACCATCTCTCACAGATACGCAGTATTTT
>TRBD2|TRBJ2-1|TRBV5-8|-
CASSYGTSGYNEQFF
TGTGCCAGCAGCTACGGGACTAGCGGTTACAATGAGCAGTTCTTC
>-|TRBJ1-1|TRBV7-2|-
CASSLQGGTEAFF
TGTGCCAGCAGCTTACAAGGGGGCACTGAAGCTTTCTTT
>TRBD1|TRBJ1-1|TRBV5-1|-
CASSRIRQGLTEAFF
TGCGCCAGCAGCCGTATAAGACAGGGTCTCACTGAAGCTTTCTTT
>TRBD2|TRBJ2-7|TRBV4-1|-
CASSRAGGYEQYF
TGCGCCAGCAGCCGAGCGGGAGGGTACGAGCAGTACTTC
>TRBD1|TRBJ2-1|TRBV7-3|-
CASSPRTGSYNEQFF
TGTGCCAGCAGCCCCCGGACAGGGTCCTACAATGAGCAGTTCTTC
>TRBD1|TRBJ1-2|TRBV6-2/TRBV6-3|-
CASSKSGTGVWGYTF
TGTGCCAGCAGTAAAAGCGGGACAGGGGTATGGGGCTACACCTTC
>TRBD1|TRBJ2-1|TRBV5-1|-
CASSLDRVGRNEQFF
TGCGCCAGCAGCCTAGACAGGGTAGGGAGAAATGAGCAGTTCTTC
>-|TRBJ2-6|TRBV19|once
CASRRQGETGANVLTF
TGTGCCAGTAGACGCCAAGGAGAAACTGGGGCCAACGTCCTGACTTTC
>TRBD1|TRBJ1-5|TRBV27|-
CASSFNLAGGGQPQHF
TGTGCCAGCAGTTTTAATTTGGCAGGGGGTGGACAGCCCCAGCATTTT
>TRBD2|TRBJ2-2|TRBV5-4|-
CASSIIAGKSTGELFF
TGTGCCAGCAGCATAATAGCGGGAAAGAGCACCGGGGAGCTGTTTTTT
>TRBD2|TRBJ2-1|TRBV7-2|-
CASSLGSSGAGNEQFF
TGTGCCAGCAGCTTAGGCTCTAGCGGGGCGGGCAATGAGCAGTTCTTC
>-|TRBJ1-6|TRBV18|-
CASSPLEAINSPLHF
TGTGCCAGCTCACCCCTAGAGGCCATTAATTCACCCCTCCACTTT
>TRBD2|TRBJ2-1|TRBV4-1|few
CASSLRTGLAGSNEQFF
TGCGCCAGCAGCCTTCGAACGGGACTAGCGGGAAGCAATGAGCAGTTCTTC
>-|TRBJ1-2|TRBV1|-
CTSSRSDWDRYGYTF
TGCACCAGCAGCCGATCCGATTGGGACAGATATGGCTACACCTTC